These 13 T cell receptor beta chains share one sample of origin, sequenced in a study of identical twins' blood T cells. Each CDR3 protein gets one entry after TCRdb re-called the 5' RACE reads with MiXCR. The sample carries about 370,000 distinct CDR3 sequences, about 28% recorded once. Sequencing input: PBMCs. The receptors shown here come from a woman aged 18-49 years in good health.

This clonotype has a handful of counts. This chain uses TRBV4-3 with TRBJ2-3, with D hard to call. The V gene's germline CDR1 is LGHNA and CDR2 YSLEER. Trimming shortened V by 0 bases and J by 3 bases, and 7 bases separated the two germline ends. The CDR3 runs 14 residues. In DNA form, the CDR3 reads TGCGCCAGCAGCCAAGATGTGGGAACAGATACGCAGTATTTT. It is translated as CASSQDVGTDTQYF.

This clonotype occurred once. This may stem from a read error, because a much larger clone lies one nucleotide away. V usage is TRBV6-5 and J usage is TRBJ1-6; TRBD1 is a possible D gene (5 bases). The ends were cut back, 4 bases at V and 7 bases at J, with 17 bases in the middle. CDR3 size: 16 residues. Germline V gene lookup returns CDR1 MNHEY and CDR2 SVGAGI. The CDR3 protein is CASSCSPGLANSPLHF. The CDR3 nucleotides read TGTGCCAGCAGTTGCTCCCCAGGGTTGGCAAATTCACCCCTCCACTTT.

The V and J genes are TRBV30 and TRBJ1-2, with D uncertain. Germline V lookup: CDR1 GTSNPN, CDR2 SVGIG (reference sequence). The CDR3 is 10 residues long. Trimming removed 5 bases from V and 8 bases from J, with 9 bases in between. CDR3 amino acids: CAWFRRGYTF. CDR3 nucleotide sequence: TGTGCCTGGTTTAGGCGGGGCTACACCTTC.

The gene calls are TRBV25-1 and TRBJ2-2; 12 bases are shared with TRBD2. Germline V gene sequence: CDR1 MGHDK, CDR2 SYGVNS. The CDR3 length is 18 residues. V dropped 1 base and J dropped 7; count of bases not matched to a gene: 10. The CDR3 bases are TGTGCCAGCAGTGAATCTAGCGGGGGGGCCTCTAGCATCGGGGAGCTGTTTTTT. Protein product: CASSESSGGASSIGELFF.

This clonotype was seen a handful of times. The chain combines TRBV6-4 with TRBJ2-1; 7 nucleotides line up with TRBD2. Germline CDR1 MRHNA, CDR2 SNTAGT. The CDR3 is 14 residues long. Losses at the gene ends were 5 bases for V and 9 bases for J; bases not matched to a gene: 10. The CDR3 DNA follows: TGTGCCAGCAGTTCACTAGCGTTCGTCGGTGAGCAGTTCTTC. Translated, it gives CASSSLAFVGEQFF.

A remark on this clonotype: Relative to the germline gene, one junction end is altered; a read error may explain this. CDR3 protein: CASSYEGLRNKQFF. As DNA, the CDR3 is TGTGCCAGCAGCTATGAGGGACTCCGCAATAAGCAGTTCTTC. The rearrangement uses TRBV7-9 and TRBJ2-1; D possibly corresponds to TRBD2 (6 bases). The length of the CDR3 is 14 residues. The V gene's germline CDR1 is SEHNR and CDR2 FQNEAQ (reference sequence). The whole variable domain, remainder taken from reference TRBV7-9 and TRBJ2-1, is DTGVSQNPRHKITKRGQNVTFRCDPISEHNRLYWYRQTLGQGPEFLTYFQNEAQLEKSRLLSDRFSAERPKGSFSTLEIQRTEQGDSAMYLCASSYEGLRNKQFFGPGTRLTVL.

This clonotype was seen repeatedly, ten times or more. The rearrangement uses TRBV6-4 and TRBJ1-2; D perhaps matches TRBD1 (6 bases). The germline V and J ends were trimmed by 3 bases and 3 bases, with 11 bases remaining between them. This CDR3 is 14 amino acids long. Germline CDR1 is MRHNA and CDR2 is SNTAGT. CDR3 residues: CASSETGAYYGYTF. For the CDR3, the DNA is TGTGCCAGCAGTGAGACAGGCGCTTACTATGGCTACACCTTC.

This clonotype was detected only once. This rearrangement joins TRBV29-1 to TRBJ2-2, with 11 bases identical to TRBD2. Germline CDR1 is SQVTM and CDR2 is ANQGSEA. There are 19 residues in the CDR3. Unmatched junction bases numbered 13, after V lost 2 bases and J lost 2 bases. The CDR3 here is CSVEIRALAGGLNTGELFF. The CDR3 coding sequence is TGCAGCGTTGAAATACGAGCGCTAGCGGGAGGATTAAACACCGGGGAGCTGTTTTTT.

Details on this clonotype: A read error may be the cause here, since a much bigger clone is one base away. The chain has TRBV5-1 and TRBJ2-1, with D unclear. The germline V gene encodes CDR1 SGHRS and CDR2 YFSETQ. The length of the CDR3 is 13 residues. CDR3 sequence (DNA): TGCGCCAGCAGCTTGGACCTGATTAATGAGCAGTCCTTC. Its translation is CASSLDLINEQSF.

The rearrangement uses TRBV12-3 or TRBV12-4 and TRBJ2-3; 10 positions agree with TRBD2. The CDR3 extends over 16 amino acids. V dropped 6 bases and J dropped 1; count of bases not matched to a gene: 7. This CDR3 is CASSPQLAGGTDTQYF. CDR3 DNA sequence: TGTGCCAGCAGCCCCCAGCTAGCGGGAGGCACAGATACGCAGTATTTT.

The chain carries TRBV6-2 or TRBV6-3 and TRBJ2-7; the D gene could be TRBD1 or TRBD2 (5 bases each). Germline CDR1 and CDR2: MNHEY and SVGEGT. The CDR3 contains 15 residues. Trimming removed 6 bases from V and 4 bases from J, with 19 bases in between. CDR3 sequence: CASRVDRSEGYEQYF. CDR3 bases: TGTGCCAGCAGGGTCGACAGATCCGAGGGTTACGAGCAGTACTTC.

This clonotype was found a few times. The V gene is TRBV7-9, the J gene TRBJ1-1; D is unclear. The germline gives CDR1 SEHNR, CDR2 FQNEAQ (reference sequence). With 5 bases removed from V and 2 bases from J, the gap between germline ends came to 12 bases. CDR3 length equals 14 residues. CDR3 sequence reads: CASSLLDINTEAFF. In DNA form, the CDR3 reads TGTGCCAGCAGCCTACTGGATATTAACACTGAAGCTTTCTTT.

As regards this clonotype: A read error may explain this, as a much larger clone is one base away. The chain joins TRBV6-1 to TRBJ2-3, with 10 bases lining up with TRBD2. Germline assignment: CDR1 MNHNS and CDR2 SASEGT. The CDR3 length is 14 residues. The CDR3 reads CTSFTSGGTDTQYF. The CDR3, as DNA: TGTACCAGCTTTACTAGCGGGGGCACAGATACGCAGTATTTT.